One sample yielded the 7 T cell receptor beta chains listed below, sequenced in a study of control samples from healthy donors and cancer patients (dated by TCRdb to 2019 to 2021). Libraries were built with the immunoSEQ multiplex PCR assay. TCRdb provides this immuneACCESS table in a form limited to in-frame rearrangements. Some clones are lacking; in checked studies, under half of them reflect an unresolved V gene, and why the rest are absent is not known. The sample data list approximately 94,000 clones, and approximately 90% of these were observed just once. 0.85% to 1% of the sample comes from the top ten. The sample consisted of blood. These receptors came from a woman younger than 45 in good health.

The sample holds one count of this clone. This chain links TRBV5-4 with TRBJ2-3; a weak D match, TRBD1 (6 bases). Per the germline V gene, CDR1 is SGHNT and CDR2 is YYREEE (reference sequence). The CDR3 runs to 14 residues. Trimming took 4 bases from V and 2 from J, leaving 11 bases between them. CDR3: CASSRDTLTDTQYF. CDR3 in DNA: TGTGCCAGCAGCCGGGACACACTCACAGATACGCAGTATTTT. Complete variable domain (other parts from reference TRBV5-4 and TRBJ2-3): ETGVTQSPTHLIKTRGQQVTLRCSSQSGHNTVSWYQQALGQGPQFIFQYYREEENGRGNFPPRFSGLQFPNYSSELNVNALELDDSALYLCASSRDTLTDTQYFGPGTRLTVL.

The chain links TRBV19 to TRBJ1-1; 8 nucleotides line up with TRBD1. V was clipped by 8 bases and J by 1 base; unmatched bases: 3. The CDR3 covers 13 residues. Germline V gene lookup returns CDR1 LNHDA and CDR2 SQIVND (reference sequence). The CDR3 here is CASGTGGNTEAFF. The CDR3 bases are TGTGCCAGTGGTACAGGGGGGAACACTGAAGCTTTCTTT.

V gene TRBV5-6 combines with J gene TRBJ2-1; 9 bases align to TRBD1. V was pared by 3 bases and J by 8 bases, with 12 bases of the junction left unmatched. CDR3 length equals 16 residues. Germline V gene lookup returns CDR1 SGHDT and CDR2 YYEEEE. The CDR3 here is CASSSGGGQGWYEQFF. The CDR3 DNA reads TGTGCCAGCAGCTCTGGTGGAGGACAGGGGTGGTATGAGCAGTTCTTC. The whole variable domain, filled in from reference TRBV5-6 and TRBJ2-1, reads DAGVTQSPTHLIKTRGQQVTLRCSPKSGHDTVSWYQQALGQGPQFIFQYYEEEERQRGNFPDRFSGHQFPNYSSELNVNALLLGDSALYLCASSSGGGQGWYEQFFGPGTRLTVL.

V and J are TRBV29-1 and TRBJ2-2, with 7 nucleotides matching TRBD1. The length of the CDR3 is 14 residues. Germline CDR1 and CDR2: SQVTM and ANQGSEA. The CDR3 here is CRQSRDSLTGELFF. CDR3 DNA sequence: TGCAGACAATCCCGGGACAGCCTCACCGGGGAGCTGTTTTTT.

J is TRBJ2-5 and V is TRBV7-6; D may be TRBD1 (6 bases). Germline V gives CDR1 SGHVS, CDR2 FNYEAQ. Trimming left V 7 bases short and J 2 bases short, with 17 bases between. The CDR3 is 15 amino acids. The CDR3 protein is CASTGTPESQETQYF. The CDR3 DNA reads TGTGCCAGCACCGGGACACCCGAATCGCAAGAGACCCAGTACTTC.

The CDR3 coding sequence is TGTGCCAGCAGCTTATCAGGGGATAGCAATCAGCCCCAGCATTTT. It is translated as CASSLSGDSNQPQHF. V and J are TRBV7-9 and TRBJ1-5, with D perhaps matching TRBD1 (6 bases). Germline V gene sequence: CDR1 SEHNR, CDR2 FQNEAQ (reference sequence). The V end lost 2 bases, the J end lost 0 bases, and 8 bases lay between the germline ends. The CDR3 extends over 15 amino acids.

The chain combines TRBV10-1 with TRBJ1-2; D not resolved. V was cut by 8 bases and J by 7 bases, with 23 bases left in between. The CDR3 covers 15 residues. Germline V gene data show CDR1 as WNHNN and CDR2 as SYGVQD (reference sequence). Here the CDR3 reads CASLNLHSPMAGYTF. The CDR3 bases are TGCGCCAGCCTCAATCTCCACAGCCCGATGGCTGGCTACACCTTC.